This TCR beta chain was obtained from a study of blood T cell repertoires in COVID-19 (dated by TCRdb to between 2020 and 2021). About the study as a whole: Samples from collaborators originated in the United States, Italy and Spain and spanned both the acute and convalescent phases of COVID-19. The material from the prospective study consisted of cDNA or gDNA derived from T cells, B-cell-depleted T cells, or PBMCs. The dataset comprised deeply sampled blood TCRbeta repertoires from subjects exposed to, actively infected with, or recovered from COVID-19. The repertoires were made available in a free public database intended to serve as a resource for research on the immune response to SARS-CoV-2. The samples were drawn from two sources: the first 160 participants of the ongoing ImmuneRACE study, and 1,254 subjects contributed by 6 global collaborators. Sample metadata almost always included a de-identified subject ID, COVID-19 status, age in years and sex. HLA class I and class II types, where available, came from metadata supplied by the sample provider rather than from assay-based typing. The full study reports these points: The amount of clinical and demographic metadata varied by source and participant and was provided uncurated.

About this clone: Its binding antigen is unknown. It has no much larger one-base neighbor in the sample; base qualities were not kept.

The junction carries 13 bases between V and J, which are trimmed by 1 base and 0 bases respectively. Based on the germline V gene, the CDR1 and CDR2 sequences are MDHEN and SYDVKM. Counted from cysteine to phenylalanine, this CDR3 has 17 amino acids. The only DNA kept is the CDR3, 51 bases in frame from the first base. The immunoSEQ Assay, a bias-controlled multiplex PCR, was used to amplify TCRbeta CDR3 regions from genomic DNA. Per the authors' processing: Within the assay, amplification of reference gene primers was used to estimate how many nucleated cells each sample contained. Sequence reads were collapsed and filtered to measure the absolute abundance of every unique TCRbeta CDR3 rearrangement. For each sample, productive Simpson clonality was calculated as the square root of Simpson's diversity index over productive rearrangements. Sourced from immuneACCESS, this table was stored by TCRdb with only in-frame sequences that have V and J called. A share of the clones is absent; for the studies checked, an unresolved V gene accounts for under half, and the remainder has no known explanation. V, J and clone size were drawn from that table, and D and trimming were deduced from the DNA. The table for this sample lists some 280,000 clones; 86% of them were counted only once. The ten most abundant clones make up about 3% of the sample.

Each collaborating institution followed its own protocols to collect whole blood in K2EDTA tubes. For TCRbeta analysis, collaborator samples were shipped as frozen whole blood, as isolated PBMCs, or as DNA extracted from either sample type. The sequence came from a woman between 25 and 40 years old with active or convalescent COVID-19. The sequence is built from TRBV28 and TRBJ1-5; matching of 6 bases hints at TRBD1 as the D gene. Sequenced sample: peripheral blood. The DNA reads TGTGCCAGCAGTTTATCAGGGGCAGTTTATAGCAATCAGCCCCAGCATTTT. The translation is CASSLSGAVYSNQPQHF.